The 11 T cell receptor beta chains listed next were all sequenced from one sample in a study of T-cell reconstitution after alpha-beta-depleted transplantation in children. The authors prepared the TCRbeta library with unique molecular identifiers. TCRdb called the PCR reads again in MiXCR, with one record for every CDR3 protein. In the table there are about 400,000 distinct CDR3 sequences, around 21% of which are singletons. The material sequenced was PBMCs from the stem cell graft donor, taken from the stem cell graft. The receptor set was obtained from a human donor who donated a stem cell graft to a child with acute myeloid leukemia.

This clonotype was detected only a few times. The CDR3 here is CASSDGRGRQPQHF. The CDR3, as DNA: TGTGCCAGCAGTGACGGTAGGGGACGTCAGCCCCAGCATTTT. V and J are TRBV25-1 and TRBJ1-5; possibly TRBD1 for D (5 bases). Looked up from germline, CDR1 is MGHDK and CDR2 is SYGVNS. Trimming cost V 3 bases and J 6 bases, with 12 bases left between them. The CDR3 loop spans 14 amino acids. Based on the CDR3 plus reference TRBV25-1 and TRBJ1-5, the full variable domain is EADIYQTPRYLVIGTGKKITLECSQTMGHDKMYWYQQDPGMELHLIHYSYGVNSTEKGDLSSESTVSRIRTEHFPLTLESARPSHTSQYLCASSDGRGRQPQHFGDGTRLSIL.

The gene calls are TRBV5-1 and TRBJ2-4, with 12 bases identical to TRBD2. This CDR3 is built from 18 residues. The ends lost 1 base at V and 5 bases at J; junction bases unmatched: 10. CDR1 is SGHRS, CDR2 YFSETQ, per germline. Here the CDR3 reads CASSLTRTSGISENIQYF. The CDR3 nucleotides read TGCGCCAGCAGCTTGACACGGACTAGCGGGATTTCAGAAAACATTCAGTACTTC.

The chain couples TRBV5-8 to TRBJ2-3, with D maybe TRBD1 (5 bases). This CDR3 has 13 residues. Per germline, CDR1 SGHTS and CDR2 YDEGEE. Trimming pared 6 bases from V and 3 bases from J, leaving 11 bases between. In DNA form, the CDR3 reads TGTGCCAGCATGACAAGGGGTACAGATACGCAGTATTTT. It encodes CASMTRGTDTQYF.

V and J are TRBV15 and TRBJ2-1, with 8 bases matching TRBD2. Germline-derived CDR1 and CDR2 are LNHNV and YYDKDF (reference sequence). This CDR3 is 15 amino acids long. V dropped 3 bases and J dropped 5; count of bases not matched to a gene: 6. CDR3 region: CATSSRGGRNNEQFF. The CDR3 DNA reads as TGTGCCACCAGCAGCCGGGGGGGCAGAAACAATGAGCAGTTCTTC.

The chain joins TRBV20-1 to TRBJ2-5; 7 bases agree with TRBD2. This CDR3 comprises 13 residues. J gave up 2 bases and V 3 bases, and 3 bases lay outside the gene matches. In germline, CDR1 is DFQATT, CDR2 SNEGSKA (reference sequence). CDR3 amino acids: CSARASGQETQYF. DNA of the CDR3: TGCAGTGCTAGGGCTAGCGGTCAAGAGACCCAGTACTTC.

This clonotype has more than one count but fewer than ten. V and J are TRBV13 and TRBJ2-5, with D perhaps matching TRBD1 or TRBD2 (5 bases each). Trimming cost V 3 bases and J 5 bases, with 13 bases left between them. Germline V CDR1 and CDR2: PRHDT, FYEKMQ (reference sequence). This CDR3 contains 14 residues. CDR3 sequence: CASSLAGPGETQYF. DNA for the CDR3: TGTGCCAGCAGCTTGGCGGGCCCAGGGGAGACCCAGTACTTC. Looking up the rest from reference TRBV13 and TRBJ2-5 gives the full variable domain: AAGVIQSPRHLIKEKRETATLKCYPIPRHDTVYWYQQGPGQDPQFLISFYEKMQSDKGSIPDRFSAQQFSDYHSELNMSSLELGDSALYFCASSLAGPGETQYFGPGTRLLVL.

V and J are TRBV6-5 and TRBJ1-1, with 9 bases that match TRBD1. Trimming took 6 bases from V and 5 from J; bases not matched to a gene: 7. Germline CDR1 is MNHEY and CDR2 is SVGAGI. The CDR3 totals 14 residues. For the CDR3, the DNA is TGTGCCAGCAGAATTCGACAGGGGGGTACTGAAGCTTTCTTT. Encoded protein: CASRIRQGGTEAFF.

This clonotype was seen only a few times. The rearrangement uses TRBV12-3 or TRBV12-4 and TRBJ2-1; no definite D call. The V and J ends lost 7 bases and 0 bases respectively, with 10 bases between them. The CDR3 consists of 14 residues. Written as DNA, the CDR3 is TGTGCCAGCAAACGACTGAGCTCCTACAATGAGCAGTTCTTC. This encodes CASKRLSSYNEQFF.

A few counts support this clonotype. V and J are TRBV20-1 and TRBJ2-1; 11 positions match TRBD2. J was trimmed by 1 base and V by 2 bases; bases with no gene match: 4. The CDR3 is made up of 16 amino acids. CDR1 and CDR2 from the germline V gene are DFQATT and SNEGSKA (reference sequence). The chain's CDR3 is CSARKLAGASYNEQFF. As DNA, the CDR3 is TGCAGTGCTAGAAAACTAGCGGGAGCATCCTACAATGAGCAGTTCTTC.

The chain is built from TRBV29-1 and TRBJ2-1; D is possibly TRBD1 (6 bases). This CDR3 comprises 14 residues. From germline, CDR1 is SQVTM and CDR2 ANQGSEA. V was shortened by 7 bases and J by 4 bases, with 17 bases between the two germline ends. The CDR3: CSASGTLIYNEQFF. The CDR3, as DNA: TGCAGCGCCTCCGGGACACTCATATACAATGAGCAGTTCTTC.

The chain links TRBV12-3 or TRBV12-4 to TRBJ2-5; D perhaps matches TRBD1 (5 bases). Trimming stripped 7 bases from V and 2 bases from J, with 20 bases between. This CDR3 has 16 residues. The CDR3 region has the DNA TGTGCCAGCACCCCCAGCCGCGACAGAGCTCAAGAGACCCAGTACTTC. Translation gives CASTPSRDRAQETQYF.